This T cell receptor (beta chain) was observed in a study of T-cell memory formation after mild COVID-19. CDR3 size: 12 residues. Trimming left V 1 base short and J 5 bases short, with 4 bases between. Per the germline V gene, CDR1 is LNHNV and CDR2 is YYDKDF (reference sequence). TCRdb reprocessed the 5' RACE reads via MiXCR and lists one record per CDR3 protein. This sample carries just over 400,000 distinct CDR3 sequences, 23% of them seen once, and the ten largest clones take roughly 14%. The sequence was obtained from an adult woman who had mild COVID-19 (a few samples of this study predate the infection). Cell type and time point are not known. The rearrangement uses TRBV15 and TRBJ2-3; unclear D gene. Sequenced input: PBMCs or a T cell subset sorted from them (not recorded which). CDR3 residues: CATSRVEDTQYF. The CDR3 DNA is TGTGCCACCAGCAGAGTCGAAGATACGCAGTATTTT.